The TCR beta chain under discussion was sequenced for a study of PD-L1 blockade in urothelial cancer. Regarding this clone: Its antigen is not identified.

General study points: The study found that durable-benefit patients expanded tumor-associated blood clones more at 3 weeks.

The time point is: pretreatment peripheral blood. Method: immunoSEQ multiplex PCR; TCRdb's copy keeps in-frame clones and lacks some. Of over 100,000 clones detected, 65% to 85% appear once; the ten largest clones hold 3.2%. The V gene end was trimmed by 7 bases and the J gene end by 5 bases; junction bases not matched to a gene: 14. This CDR3 is 16 amino acids long. The germline V gene encodes CDR1 SGHTA and CDR2 FQGNSA. The starting material was PBMCs, obtained around atezolizumab (anti-PD-L1) treatment. The rearrangement joins TRBV7-2 to TRBJ2-4; 7 nucleotides line up with TRBD1. The TCR comes from a man aged 45-65 years with urothelial cancer. CDR3 nucleotides: TGTGCCAGCACCGCATCTCTGACAGGGTTCCAAAACATTCAGTACTTC. Protein sequence: CASTASLTGFQNIQYF.